The T cell receptor (beta chain) under discussion was sequenced for a study of blood T cell repertoires in COVID-19. Study-level background: Spain, Italy and the United States supplied samples that represented acute and convalescent COVID-19. PBMCs, B-cell-depleted T cells, or T cells were the source of the cDNA or gDNA that made up the material.

Trimming took 0 bases from V and 4 from J, leaving 11 bases between them. Germline-derived CDR1 and CDR2 are SGDLS and YYNGEE. The CDR3 length is 14 residues. In the study's own analysis: Cell counts per sample came from amplifying reference gene primers. Using immunoSEQ multiplex PCR, the repertoire was profiled, and TCRdb retains in-frame clones only, with some absent. V, J and clone size derive from that table, while D and trimming were established from the DNA sequence. The data show around 46,000 clones, about nine tenths seen once. This rearrangement joins TRBV9 to TRBJ2-7, with D maybe TRBD2 (6 bases). The clonotype was recovered from a human donor in a cohort sampled during active COVID-19. Sample: peripheral blood. Written as DNA, the CDR3 is TGTGCCAGCAGCGTAGGCGGGGCCCCTTACGAGCAGTACTTC. Its translation is CASSVGGAPYEQYF.